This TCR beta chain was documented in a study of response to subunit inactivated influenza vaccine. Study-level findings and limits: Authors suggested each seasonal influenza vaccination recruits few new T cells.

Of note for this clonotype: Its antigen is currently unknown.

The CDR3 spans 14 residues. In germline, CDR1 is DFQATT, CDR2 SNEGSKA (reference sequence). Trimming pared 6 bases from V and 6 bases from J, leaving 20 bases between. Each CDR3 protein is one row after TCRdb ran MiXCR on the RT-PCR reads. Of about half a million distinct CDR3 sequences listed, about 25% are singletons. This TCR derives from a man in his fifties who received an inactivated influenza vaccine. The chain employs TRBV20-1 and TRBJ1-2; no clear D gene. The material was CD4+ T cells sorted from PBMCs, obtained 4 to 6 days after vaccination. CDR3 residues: CSATDIKRPNGYTF. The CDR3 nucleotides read TGCAGTGCCACAGACATAAAGAGACCAAATGGCTACACCTTC.